This T cell receptor beta chain comes out of a study of blood T cells in healthy people across ages. Findings and caveats of the study: Age brought a roughly linear fall in TCR beta diversity measured per million T cells. The long-lived group displayed more naive CD4+ cells, plus higher diversity, than the aged donors did.

Total RNA, at least 5 micrograms per sample, came from PBMCs. Primed by a sample-barcoded 5' primer and a J-beta primer mix, a second PCR proceeded for about 6 to 12 cycles. MiXCR was run by TCRdb on the 5' RACE reads, yielding one entry per CDR3 protein. Altogether more than 900,000 distinct CDR3 sequences are present, almost 30% being singletons, with the ten largest covering 10%. The table lists this clonotype with many counts. The antigen is unknown. This CDR3 region has 17 residues. Germline loops: CDR1 DFQATT, CDR2 SNEGSKA (reference sequence). The data also belong to a second study, concerning T cells of mothers and their children. That study reports: In the second PCR, M1S primer introduced barcodes and 2-4 random bases.

This clonotype originated in a woman in her thirties or forties in good health. Sequenced sample: blood. The chain joins TRBV20-1 to TRBJ2-1, with D possibly being TRBD2 (5 bases). The CDR3 protein is CGSESPRERSSYNEQFF. CDR3 nucleotides: TGCGGTAGCGAGTCCCCGCGAGAACGGAGCTCCTACAATGAGCAGTTCTTC.